Described below is a single T cell receptor beta chain sequence and its context. V dropped 5 bases and J dropped 5; count of bases not matched to a gene: 19. The CDR3 runs 19 residues. Germline V gene lookup returns CDR1 SQVTM and CDR2 ANQGSEA. The sample is drawn from a study of cytomegalovirus exposure and HLA in healthy donors. Primers: 60 Vbeta forward and 13 Jbeta reverse. Only in-frame clones appear in the TCRdb table, and some are missing; sequencing was by immunoSEQ multiplex PCR. The data hold 150,000 to 180,000 clones, with more than 70% observed a single time. The source material was PBMCs. This TCR was recovered from a woman aged 35 to 49 in good health and CMV-seropositive. The rearrangement joins TRBV29-1 to TRBJ2-1, with 12 bases matching TRBD2. CDR3 amino acids: CSVRRQGERTSGTNNEQFF. The CDR3 nucleotides read TGCAGCGTTCGGAGACAGGGGGAACGGACTAGCGGGACGAACAATGAGCAGTTCTTC.